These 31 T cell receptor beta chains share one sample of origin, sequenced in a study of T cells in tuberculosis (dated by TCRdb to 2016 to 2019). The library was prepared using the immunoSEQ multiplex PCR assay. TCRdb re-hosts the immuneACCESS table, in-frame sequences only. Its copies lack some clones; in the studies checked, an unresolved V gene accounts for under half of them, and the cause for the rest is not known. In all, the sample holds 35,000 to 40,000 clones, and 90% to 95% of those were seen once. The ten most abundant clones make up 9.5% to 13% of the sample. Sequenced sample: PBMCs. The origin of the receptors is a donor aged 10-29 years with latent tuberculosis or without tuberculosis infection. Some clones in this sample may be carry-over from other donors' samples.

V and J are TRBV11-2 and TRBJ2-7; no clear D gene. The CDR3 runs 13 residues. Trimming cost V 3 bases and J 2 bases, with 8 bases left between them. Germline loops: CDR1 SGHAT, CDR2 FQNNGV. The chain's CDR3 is CASSFLNPYEQYF. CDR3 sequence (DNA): TGTGCCAGCAGCTTCCTAAATCCCTACGAGCAGTACTTC.

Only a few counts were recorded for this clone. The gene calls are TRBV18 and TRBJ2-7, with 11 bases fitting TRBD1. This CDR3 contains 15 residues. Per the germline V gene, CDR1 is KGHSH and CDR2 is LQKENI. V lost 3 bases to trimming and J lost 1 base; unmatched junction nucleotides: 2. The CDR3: CASSPGTGGSYEQYV. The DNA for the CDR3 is TGTGCCAGCTCACCCGGGACAGGGGGTTCCTACGAGCAGTACGTC.

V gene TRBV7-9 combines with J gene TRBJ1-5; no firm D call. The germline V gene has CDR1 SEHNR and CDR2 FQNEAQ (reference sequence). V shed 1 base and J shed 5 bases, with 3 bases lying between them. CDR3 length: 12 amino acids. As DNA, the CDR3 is TGTGCCAGCAGCTTAGGAGATCAGCCCCAGCATTTT. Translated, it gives CASSLGDQPQHF.

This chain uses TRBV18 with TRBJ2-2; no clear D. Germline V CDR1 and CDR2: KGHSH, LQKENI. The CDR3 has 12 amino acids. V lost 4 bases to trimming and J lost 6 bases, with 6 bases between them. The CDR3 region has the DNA TGTGCCAGCTCACAACGGGCCGGGGAGCTGTTTTTT. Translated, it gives CASSQRAGELFF.

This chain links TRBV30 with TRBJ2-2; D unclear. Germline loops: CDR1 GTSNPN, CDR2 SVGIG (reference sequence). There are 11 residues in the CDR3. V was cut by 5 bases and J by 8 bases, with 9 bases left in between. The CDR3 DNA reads TGTGCCTGGGCGAGAGCGGGGGAGCTGTTTTTT. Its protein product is CAWARAGELFF.

The CDR3 DNA sequence: TGTGCCAGCAGTGGACAGCAGAACACTGAAGCTTTCTTT. As protein: CASSGQQNTEAFF. The J gene is TRBJ1-1, the V gene TRBV6-1; D possibly corresponds to TRBD1 (5 bases). The germline gives CDR1 MNHNS, CDR2 SASEGT. The V end was cut by 4 bases, the J end by 1 base, with 7 bases between. CDR3 size: 13 residues.

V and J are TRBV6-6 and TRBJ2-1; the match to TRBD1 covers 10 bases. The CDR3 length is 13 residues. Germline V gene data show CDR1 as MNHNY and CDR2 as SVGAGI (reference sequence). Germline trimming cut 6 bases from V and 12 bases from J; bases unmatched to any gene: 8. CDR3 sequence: CASRRDRGWGQFF. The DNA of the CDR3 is TGTGCCAGCAGGAGGGACAGGGGCTGGGGGCAGTTCTTC.

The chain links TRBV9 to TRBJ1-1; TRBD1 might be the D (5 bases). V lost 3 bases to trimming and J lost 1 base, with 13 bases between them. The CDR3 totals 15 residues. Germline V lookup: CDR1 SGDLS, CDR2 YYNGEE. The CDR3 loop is CASSAGDRPNTEAFF. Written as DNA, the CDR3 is TGTGCCAGCAGCGCTGGTGACAGACCGAACACTGAAGCTTTCTTT.

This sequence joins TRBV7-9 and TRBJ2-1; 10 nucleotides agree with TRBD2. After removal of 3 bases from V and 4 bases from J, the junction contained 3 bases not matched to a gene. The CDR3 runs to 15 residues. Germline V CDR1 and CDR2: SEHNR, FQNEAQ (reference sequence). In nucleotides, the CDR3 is TGTGCCAGCAGCTTTAGCGGGGGGCTGTACAATGAGCAGTTCTTC. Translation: CASSFSGGLYNEQFF.

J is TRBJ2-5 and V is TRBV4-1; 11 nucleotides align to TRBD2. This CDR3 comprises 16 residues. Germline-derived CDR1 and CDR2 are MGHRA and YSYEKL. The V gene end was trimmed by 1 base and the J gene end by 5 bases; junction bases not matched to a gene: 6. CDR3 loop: CASSQGLAGGGETQYF. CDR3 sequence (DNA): TGCGCCAGCAGCCAAGGCCTAGCGGGGGGAGGGGAGACCCAGTACTTC.

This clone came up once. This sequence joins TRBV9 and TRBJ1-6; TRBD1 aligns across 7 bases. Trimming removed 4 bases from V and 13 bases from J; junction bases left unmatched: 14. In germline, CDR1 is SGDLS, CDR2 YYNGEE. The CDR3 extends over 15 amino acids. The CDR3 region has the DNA TGTGCCAGCAGCAAGGAGACAGGGACCTTGGGGCCCCTCCACTTT. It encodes CASSKETGTLGPLHF. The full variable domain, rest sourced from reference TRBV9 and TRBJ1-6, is DSGVTQTPKHLITATGQRVTLRCSPRSGDLSVYWYQQSLDQGLQFLIQYYNGEERAKGNILERFSAQQFPDLHSELNLSSLELGDSALYFCASSKETGTLGPLHFGNGTRLTVT.

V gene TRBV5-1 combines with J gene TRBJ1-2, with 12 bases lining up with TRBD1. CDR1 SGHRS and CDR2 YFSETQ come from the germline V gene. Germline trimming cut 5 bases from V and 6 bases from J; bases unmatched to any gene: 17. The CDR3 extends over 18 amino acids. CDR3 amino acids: CASRPNPGQGAFWDGYTF. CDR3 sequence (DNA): TGCGCCAGCAGGCCCAACCCGGGACAGGGGGCGTTCTGGGATGGCTACACCTTC.

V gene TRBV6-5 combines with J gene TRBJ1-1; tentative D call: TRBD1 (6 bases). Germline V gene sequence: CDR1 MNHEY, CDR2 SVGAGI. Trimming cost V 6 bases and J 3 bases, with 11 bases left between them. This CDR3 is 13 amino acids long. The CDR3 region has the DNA TGTGCCAGCAGCGACAGGAGCTACACTGAAGCTTTCTTT. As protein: CASSDRSYTEAFF.

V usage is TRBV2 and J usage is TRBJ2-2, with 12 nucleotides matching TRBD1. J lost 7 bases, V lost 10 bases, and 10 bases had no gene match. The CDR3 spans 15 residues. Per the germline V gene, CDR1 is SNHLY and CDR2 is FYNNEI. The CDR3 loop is CATRAGTGGGGELFF. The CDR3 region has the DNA TGTGCCACCCGAGCAGGGACAGGGGGCGGCGGGGAGCTGTTTTTT.

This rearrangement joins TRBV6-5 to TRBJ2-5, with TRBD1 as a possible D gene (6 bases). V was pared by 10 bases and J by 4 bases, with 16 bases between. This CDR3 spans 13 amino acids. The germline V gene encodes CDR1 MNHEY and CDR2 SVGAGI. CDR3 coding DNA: TGTGCCATCACCGACAGGTCGGGAGAGACCCAGTACTTC. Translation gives CAITDRSGETQYF.

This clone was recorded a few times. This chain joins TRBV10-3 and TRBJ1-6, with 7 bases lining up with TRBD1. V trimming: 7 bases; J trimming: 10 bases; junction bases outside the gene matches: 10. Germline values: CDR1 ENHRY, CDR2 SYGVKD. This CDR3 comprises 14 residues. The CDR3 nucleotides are TGTGCCATCAATAAAGACAGGGTCGACTCACCCCTCCACTTT. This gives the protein CAINKDRVDSPLHF.

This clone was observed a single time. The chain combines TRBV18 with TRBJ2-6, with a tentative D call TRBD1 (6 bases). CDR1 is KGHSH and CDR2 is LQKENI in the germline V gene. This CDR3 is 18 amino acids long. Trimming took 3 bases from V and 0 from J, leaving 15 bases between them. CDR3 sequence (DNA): TGTGCCAGCTCACCGAAAACAGGGATAGTCTCTGGGGCCAACGTCCTGACTTTC. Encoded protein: CASSPKTGIVSGANVLTF.

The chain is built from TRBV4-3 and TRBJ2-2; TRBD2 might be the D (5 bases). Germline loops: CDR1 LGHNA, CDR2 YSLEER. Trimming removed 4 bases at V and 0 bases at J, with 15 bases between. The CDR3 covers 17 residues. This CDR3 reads CASSPHDTGSNTGELFF. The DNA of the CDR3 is TGCGCCAGCAGCCCTCACGATACGGGGTCGAACACCGGGGAGCTGTTTTTT.

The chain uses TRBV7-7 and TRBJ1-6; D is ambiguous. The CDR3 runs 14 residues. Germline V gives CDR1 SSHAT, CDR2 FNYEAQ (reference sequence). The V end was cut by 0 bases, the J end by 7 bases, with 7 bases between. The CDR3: CASSLAPGNSPLHF. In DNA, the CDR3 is TGTGCCAGCAGCTTAGCTCCCGGGAATTCACCCCTCCACTTT. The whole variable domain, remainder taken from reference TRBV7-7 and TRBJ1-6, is GAGVSQSPRYKVTKRGQDVTLRCDPISSHATLYWYQQALGQGPEFLTYFNYEAQPDKSGLPSDRFSAERPEGSISTLTIQRTEQRDSAMYRCASSLAPGNSPLHFGNGTRLTVT.

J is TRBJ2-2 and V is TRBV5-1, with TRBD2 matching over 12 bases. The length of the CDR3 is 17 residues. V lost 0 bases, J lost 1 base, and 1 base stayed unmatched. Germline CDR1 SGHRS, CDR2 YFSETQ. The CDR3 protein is CASSLGLAGENTGELFF. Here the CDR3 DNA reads TGCGCCAGCAGCTTGGGACTAGCGGGGGAGAACACCGGGGAGCTGTTTTTT.

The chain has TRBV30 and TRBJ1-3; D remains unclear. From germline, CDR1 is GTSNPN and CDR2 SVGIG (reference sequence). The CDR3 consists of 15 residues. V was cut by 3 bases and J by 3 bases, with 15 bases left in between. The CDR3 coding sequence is TGTGCCTGGAGCGAGGGAGGGTTTATTGGAAACACCATATATTTT. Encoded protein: CAWSEGGFIGNTIYF.

The chain's CDR3 is CAISTTSGETYEQYF. In DNA form, the CDR3 reads TGTGCCATCAGTACGACTAGCGGGGAGACCTACGAGCAGTACTTC. V usage is TRBV10-3 and J usage is TRBJ2-7, with TRBD2 matching 11 bases. V was pared by 5 bases and J by 2 bases, with 5 bases of the junction left unmatched. Germline CDR1 and CDR2: ENHRY and SYGVKD. The CDR3 runs 15 residues.

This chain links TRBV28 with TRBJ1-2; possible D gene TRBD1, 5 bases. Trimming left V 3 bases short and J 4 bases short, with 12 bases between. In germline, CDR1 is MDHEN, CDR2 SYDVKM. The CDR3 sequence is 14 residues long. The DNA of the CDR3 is TGTGCCAGCAGTTTGGGCCAGGGTGTCTATGGCTACACCTTC. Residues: CASSLGQGVYGYTF.

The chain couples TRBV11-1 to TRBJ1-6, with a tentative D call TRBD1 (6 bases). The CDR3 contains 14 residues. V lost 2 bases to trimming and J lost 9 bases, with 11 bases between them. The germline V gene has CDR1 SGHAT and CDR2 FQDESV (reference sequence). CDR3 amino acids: CASSLPGALSPLHF. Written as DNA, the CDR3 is TGTGCCAGCAGCTTACCAGGGGCTCTTTCACCCCTCCACTTT.

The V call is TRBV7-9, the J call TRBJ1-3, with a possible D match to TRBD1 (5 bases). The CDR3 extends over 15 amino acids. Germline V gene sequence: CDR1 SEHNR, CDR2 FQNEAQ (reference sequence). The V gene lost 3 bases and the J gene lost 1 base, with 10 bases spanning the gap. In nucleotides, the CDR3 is TGTGCCAGCAGCTTCGGGGGTTCGTCTGGAAACACCATATATTTT. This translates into CASSFGGSSGNTIYF.

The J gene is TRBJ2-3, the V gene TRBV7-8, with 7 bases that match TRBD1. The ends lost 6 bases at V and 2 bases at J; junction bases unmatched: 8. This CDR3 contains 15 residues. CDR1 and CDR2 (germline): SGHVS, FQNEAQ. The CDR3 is CASRQRQGDTDTQYF. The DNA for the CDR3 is TGTGCCAGCAGGCAGCGACAGGGCGACACAGATACGCAGTATTTT. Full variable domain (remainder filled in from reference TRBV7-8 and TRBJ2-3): GAGVSQSPRYKVAKRGQDVALRCDPISGHVSLFWYQQALGQGPEFLTYFQNEAQLDKSGLPSDRFFAERPEGSVSTLKIQRTQQEDSAVYLCASRQRQGDTDTQYFGPGTRLTVL.

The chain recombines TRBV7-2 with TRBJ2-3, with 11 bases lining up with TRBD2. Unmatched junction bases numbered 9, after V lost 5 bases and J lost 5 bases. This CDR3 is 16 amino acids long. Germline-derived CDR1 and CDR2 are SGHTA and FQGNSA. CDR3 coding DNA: TGTGCCAGCAGCCGATTTAGCGGGGGGGCGGGAGATACGCAGTATTTT. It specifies CASSRFSGGAGDTQYF.

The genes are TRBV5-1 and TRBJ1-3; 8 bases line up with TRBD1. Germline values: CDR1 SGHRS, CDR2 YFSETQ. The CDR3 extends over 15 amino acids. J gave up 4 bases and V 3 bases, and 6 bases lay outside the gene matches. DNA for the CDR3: TGCGCCAGCAGCTCCGACAGGGGAGGCGGAAACACCATATATTTT. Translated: CASSSDRGGGNTIYF.

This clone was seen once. The CDR3 DNA reads as TGTGCCAGTAAAACAGGTTCCTACTATGGCTACACCTTC. Translating it yields CASKTGSYYGYTF. The chain carries TRBV19 and TRBJ1-2; a possible D gene is TRBD1 (5 bases). CDR1 and CDR2 (germline): LNHDA, SQIVND (reference sequence). Trimming cost V 7 bases and J 3 bases, with 12 bases left between them. The CDR3 length is 13 residues. The whole variable domain, remainder taken from reference TRBV19 and TRBJ1-2, is DGGITQSPKYLFRKEGQNVTLSCEQNLNHDAMYWYRQDPGQGLRLIYYSQIVNDFQKGDIAEGYSVSREKKESFPLTVTSAQKNPTAFYLCASKTGSYYGYTFGSGTRLTVV.

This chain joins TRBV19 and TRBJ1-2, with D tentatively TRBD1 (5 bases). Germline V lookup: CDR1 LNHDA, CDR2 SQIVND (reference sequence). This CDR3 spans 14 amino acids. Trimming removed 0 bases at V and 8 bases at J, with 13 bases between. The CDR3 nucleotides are TGTGCCAGTAGTATAGATCTAAGGGGCGGAGGCTACACCTTC. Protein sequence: CASSIDLRGGGYTF.

The CDR3 is CASRPTGTGYEQYF. CDR3 in DNA: TGTGCCAGCAGACCGACAGGGACGGGCTACGAGCAGTACTTC. This chain connects TRBV13 to TRBJ2-7; TRBD1 matches at 7 bases. The J segment lost 3 bases and the V segment lost 6 bases, leaving 8 bases of the junction unmatched. The CDR3 loop spans 14 amino acids. CDR1 and CDR2 from the germline V gene are PRHDT and FYEKMQ (reference sequence).